This record concerns one T cell receptor (beta chain) sequence. What it binds is unknown. The germline V and J ends were trimmed by 1 base and 0 bases, with 7 bases remaining between them. The germline CDR1 and CDR2 sequences are SGHNT and YENEEA. This CDR3 comprises 15 residues. This entry is derived from a study of a mutant IDH1 vaccine in newly diagnosed glioma. Looking at the study overall: Earlier care involved radiotherapy, temozolomide, or both, and the majority received both.

This table comes from immunoSEQ multiplex PCR, and its TCRdb copy is limited to in-frame clones, with some not included. The sample contains roughly 110,000 clones, roughly 88% of which appear only once. Time point of the sample: week 11, during vaccination. The content of each vaccine dose was 300 ug of mutant IDH1 20-mer peptide, and topical imiquimod accompanied it. The material sequenced was PBMCs, taken from a glioma patient whose treatment included an IDH1 peptide vaccine. The chain employs TRBV11-3 and TRBJ2-1; D gene uncertain. The TCR was taken from a woman aged 50 to 60 with glioma. In nucleotides, the CDR3 is TGTGCCAGCAGCTTAGGTCAGAACTCCTACAATGAGCAGTTCTTC. This sequence encodes CASSLGQNSYNEQFF.